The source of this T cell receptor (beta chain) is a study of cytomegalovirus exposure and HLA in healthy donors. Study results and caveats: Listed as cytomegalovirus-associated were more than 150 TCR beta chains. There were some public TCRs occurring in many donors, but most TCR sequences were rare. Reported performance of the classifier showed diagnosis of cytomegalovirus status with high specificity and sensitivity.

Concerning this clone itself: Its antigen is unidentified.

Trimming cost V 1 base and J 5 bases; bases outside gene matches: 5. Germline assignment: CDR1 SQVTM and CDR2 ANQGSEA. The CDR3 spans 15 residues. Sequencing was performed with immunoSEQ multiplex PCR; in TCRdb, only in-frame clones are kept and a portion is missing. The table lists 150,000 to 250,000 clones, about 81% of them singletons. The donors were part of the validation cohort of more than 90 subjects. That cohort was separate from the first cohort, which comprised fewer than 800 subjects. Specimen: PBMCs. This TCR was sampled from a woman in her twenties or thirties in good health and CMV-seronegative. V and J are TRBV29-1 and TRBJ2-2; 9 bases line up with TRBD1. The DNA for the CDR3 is TGCAGCGTTGAAGCAGGACAGGGGAGGACCGGGGAGCTGTTTTTT. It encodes CSVEAGQGRTGELFF.